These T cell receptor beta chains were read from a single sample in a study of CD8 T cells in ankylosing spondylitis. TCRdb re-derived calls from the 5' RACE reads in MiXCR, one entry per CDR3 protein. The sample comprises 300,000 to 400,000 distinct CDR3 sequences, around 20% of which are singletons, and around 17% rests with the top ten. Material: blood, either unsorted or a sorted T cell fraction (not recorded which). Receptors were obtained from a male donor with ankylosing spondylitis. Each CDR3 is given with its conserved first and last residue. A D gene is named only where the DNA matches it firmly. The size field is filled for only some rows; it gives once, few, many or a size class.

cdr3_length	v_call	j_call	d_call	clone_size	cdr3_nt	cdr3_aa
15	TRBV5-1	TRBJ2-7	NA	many	TGCGCCAGCAGCTTTAATCTAGCGAGTTCCTACGAGCAGTACTTC	CASSFNLASSYEQYF
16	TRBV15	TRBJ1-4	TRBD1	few	TGTGCCACCAGCAGAGATGGGGACAGGGGCACCGAAAAACTGTTTTTT	CATSRDGDRGTEKLFF
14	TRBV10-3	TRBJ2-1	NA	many	TGTGCCATACGGACGGACAAAGGTGGCGATGAGCAGTTCTTC	CAIRTDKGGDEQFF
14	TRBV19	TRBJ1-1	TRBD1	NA	TGTGCCAGTAGTCCGACAGGGGGGAACACTGAAGCTTTCTTT	CASSPTGGNTEAFF
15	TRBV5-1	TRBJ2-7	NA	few	TGCGCCAGCAGCGCACCCATTCAGGGTTGGAACGAGCAGTACTTC	CASSAPIQGWNEQYF
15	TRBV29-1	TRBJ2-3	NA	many	TGCAGCGTTGAAGCACAGGGTATATTGTCAGATACGCAGTATTTT	CSVEAQGILSDTQYF
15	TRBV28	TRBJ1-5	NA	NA	TGTGCCAGCAGTCCCTCGGGACGGTTCAATCAGCCCCAGCATTTT	CASSPSGRFNQPQHF
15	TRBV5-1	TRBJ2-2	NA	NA	TGCGCCAGCAGCTTGGAAGGGGAGAACACCGGGGAGCTGTTTTTT	CASSLEGENTGELFF
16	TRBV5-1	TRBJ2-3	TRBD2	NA	TGCGCCAGCAGGAGCGGTTCTAGCGGGAGGATTTATACGCAGTATTTT	CASRSGSSGRIYTQYF
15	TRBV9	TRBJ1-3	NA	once	TGTGCCAGCAGCGGGGGGGAGAGCTCTGGAAACACCATATATTTT	CASSGGESSGNTIYF
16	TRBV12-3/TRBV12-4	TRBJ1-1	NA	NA	TGTGCCAGCAGTTTAACCGGGACCCTCGGAAACACTGAAGCTTTCTTT	CASSLTGTLGNTEAFF
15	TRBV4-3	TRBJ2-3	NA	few	TGCGCCAGCAGCCAAGTCTTACAGGGTGAAGATACGCAGTATTTT	CASSQVLQGEDTQYF
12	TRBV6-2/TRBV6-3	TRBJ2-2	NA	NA	TGTGCCACAGGTCGATCCCCCGGGGAGCTGTTTTTT	CATGRSPGELFF
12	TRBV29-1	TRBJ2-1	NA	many	TGCAGCGGGGGGAGCTCCTACAATGAGCAGTTCTTC	CSGGSSYNEQFF
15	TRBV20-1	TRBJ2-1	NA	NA	TGCAGTGCTAGAGATCCCGGGACGGTCTGGGGGGAGCAGTTCTTC	CSARDPGTVWGEQFF
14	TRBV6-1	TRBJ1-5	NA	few	TGTGCCAGCACCCAGGGGTATAGCAATCAGCCCCAGCATTTT	CASTQGYSNQPQHF
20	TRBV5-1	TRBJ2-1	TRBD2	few	TGCGCCAGCAGCTTGGCGGGAGGACTAGCGGGAGGGCTGGGGAACAATGAGCAGTTCTTC	CASSLAGGLAGGLGNNEQFF
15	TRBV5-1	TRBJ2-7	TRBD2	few	TGCGCCAGCAGCGCAGGGAGCGGGAGTTCCTACGAGCAGTACTTC	CASSAGSGSSYEQYF
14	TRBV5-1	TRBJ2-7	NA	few	TGCGCCAGCAGGACGACAACAAACTCCTACGAGCAGTACTTC	CASRTTTNSYEQYF
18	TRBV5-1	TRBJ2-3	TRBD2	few	TGCGCCAGCAGCGCGAAACCTTCTAGCGGGAGTTTCACAGATACGCAGTATTTT	CASSAKPSSGSFTDTQYF
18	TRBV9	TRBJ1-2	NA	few	TGTGCCAGCAGCGTAGGTATGGGGTCGGTAGGAGGATACTATGGCTACACCTTC	CASSVGMGSVGGYYGYTF
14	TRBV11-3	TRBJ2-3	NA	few	TGTGCCAGCAGCCAGGGTACTACCACAGATACGCAGTATTTT	CASSQGTTTDTQYF
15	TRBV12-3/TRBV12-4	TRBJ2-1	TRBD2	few	TGTGCCAGCAGCCTTCTAGCGGATAAGTACAATGAGCAGTTCTTC	CASSLLADKYNEQFF
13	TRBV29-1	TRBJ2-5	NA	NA	TGCAGCGTTGTAGGAGGGGACCAAGAGACCCAGTACTTC	CSVVGGDQETQYF
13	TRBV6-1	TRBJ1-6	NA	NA	TGTGCCAGCATCTCTCGGCGGAATTCACCCCTCCACTTT	CASISRRNSPLHF
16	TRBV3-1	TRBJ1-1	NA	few	TGTGCCAGCAGCCAAGAACTGGAAATAAATGGGACTGAAGCTTTCTTT	CASSQELEINGTEAFF
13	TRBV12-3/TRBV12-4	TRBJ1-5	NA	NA	TGTGCCAGCAGACAAGACAGAAATCAGCCCCAGCATTTT	CASRQDRNQPQHF
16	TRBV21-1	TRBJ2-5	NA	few	TGTGCCAGCAGCAAAAGGGGGCTAGTTGGGGGAGAGACCCAGTACTTC	CASSKRGLVGGETQYF
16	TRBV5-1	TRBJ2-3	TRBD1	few	TGCGCCAGCAGTGGACAGGGCGGCGGGGGCACAGATACGCAGTATTTT	CASSGQGGGGTDTQYF
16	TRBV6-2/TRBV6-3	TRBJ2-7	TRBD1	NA	TGTGCCAGCAGCCGAGCCGCCGGGACAGCTTCCTACGAGCAGTACTTC	CASSRAAGTASYEQYF
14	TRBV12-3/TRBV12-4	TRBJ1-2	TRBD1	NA	TGTGCCAGCACCGCCGGGACAGGGGGTGTCGGCTACACCTTC	CASTAGTGGVGYTF
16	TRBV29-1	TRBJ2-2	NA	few	TGCAGCGTTTTAGGTCACCACAAAACGAGCACCGGGGAGCTGTTTTTT	CSVLGHHKTSTGELFF
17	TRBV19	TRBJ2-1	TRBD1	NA	TGTGCCAGTAGTATCGGTCCTTCCGGGACAGGGTATTTTGAGCAGTTCTTC	CASSIGPSGTGYFEQFF
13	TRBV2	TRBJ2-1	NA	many	TGTGCCAGCAGTGAAGGCTCTTACAATGAGCAGTTCTTC	CASSEGSYNEQFF
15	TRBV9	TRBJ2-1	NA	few	TGTGCCAGCAGCGTAGAGGGCGCAGGCTACAATGAGCAGTTCTTC	CASSVEGAGYNEQFF
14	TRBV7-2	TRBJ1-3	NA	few	TGTGCCAGCAGCTTAAGTGGGTTCGGAAACACCATATATTTT	CASSLSGFGNTIYF
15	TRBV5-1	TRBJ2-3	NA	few	TGCGCCAGCAGCCCAAACTGGGCCGACACAGATACGCAGTATTTT	CASSPNWADTDTQYF
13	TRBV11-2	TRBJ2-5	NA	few	TGTGCCAGCAGCCGAGGGGATCAAGAGACCCAGTACTTC	CASSRGDQETQYF
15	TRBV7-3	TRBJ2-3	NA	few	TGTGCCAGCAGCTTATCCCCAGGGAGAATGGATACGCAGTATTTT	CASSLSPGRMDTQYF
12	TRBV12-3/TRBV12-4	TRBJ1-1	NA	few	TGTGCCAGCAGTGCTCCCTACACTGAAGCTTTCTTT	CASSAPYTEAFF
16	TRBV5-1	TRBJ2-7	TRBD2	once	TGCGCCAGCAGCCAGACAGTAGCGGGAGCGGTCTACGAGCAGTACTTC	CASSQTVAGAVYEQYF
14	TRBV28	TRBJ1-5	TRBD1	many	TGTGCCAGCAGGCAACAGGGGAACAATCAGCCCCAGCATTTT	CASRQQGNNQPQHF
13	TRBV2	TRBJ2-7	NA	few	TGTGCCAGCAGTTGGGCGCGGGCCTACGAGCAGTACTTC	CASSWARAYEQYF
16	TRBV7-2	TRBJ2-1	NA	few	TGTGCCAGCAGCCCCCAGGGACGAGCAGCCTACAATGAGCAGTTCTTC	CASSPQGRAAYNEQFF
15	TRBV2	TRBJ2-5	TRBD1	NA	TGTGCCAGCAGTGACATCCGGACAGGAGGAGAGACCCAGTACTTC	CASSDIRTGGETQYF
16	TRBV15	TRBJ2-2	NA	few	TGTGCCACCAGCAGGATTGTACAGGTTAACACCGGGGAGCTGTTTTTT	CATSRIVQVNTGELFF
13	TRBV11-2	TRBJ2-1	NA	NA	TGTGCCAGCAGCTCTTCAACAGCCCAGTCGCCGTTCTTC	CASSSSTAQSPFF
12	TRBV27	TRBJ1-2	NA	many	TGTGCCAGCAGTTTAGGGGGGGCTGGCTACACCTTC	CASSLGGAGYTF
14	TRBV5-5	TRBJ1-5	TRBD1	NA	TGTGCCAGCAGCCGGGACAGCTTCAATCAGCCCCAGCATTTT	CASSRDSFNQPQHF
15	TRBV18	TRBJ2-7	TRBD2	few	TGTGCCAGCTCACCAAGCCTAGCGGTCTCCTACGAGCAGTACTTC	CASSPSLAVSYEQYF
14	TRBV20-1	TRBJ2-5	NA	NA	TGCAGTGCAGGGGGGGGTCCCGCACAAGAGACCCAGTACTTC	CSAGGGPAQETQYF
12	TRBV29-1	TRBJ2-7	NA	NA	TGCAGCGTTGAAGAGCCCCAGGGGCAGCAGTACTTC	CSVEEPQGQQYF
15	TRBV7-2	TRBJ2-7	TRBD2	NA	TGTGCCAGCAGCTTAGTGTCTAGCGGGACATACGAGCAGTACTTC	CASSLVSSGTYEQYF
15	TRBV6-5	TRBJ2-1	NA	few	TGTGCCAGCAGTTACGGACAGCTTAGTTACAATGAGCAGTTCTTC	CASSYGQLSYNEQFF
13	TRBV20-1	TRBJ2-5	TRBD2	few	TGCAGTGCCCGAGCGGGGTCCTGGGAGACCCAGTACTTC	CSARAGSWETQYF
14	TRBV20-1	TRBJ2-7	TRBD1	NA	TGCAGTGCCCGAACTCCGGGACAGGGGTACGAGCAGTACTTC	CSARTPGQGYEQYF
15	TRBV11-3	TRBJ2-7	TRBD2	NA	TGTGCCAGCAGCTTAGGAATAGGGACTACCTACGAGCAGTACTTC	CASSLGIGTTYEQYF